The 3 T cell receptor beta chains below were found in one sample sequenced in a study of regulatory T cells in long-lasting Graves disease. Specified time point: newly diagnosed GD, antithyroid drugs for less than 3 months. From RNA extracted from PBMCs, the TCR library was made. In building TCR beta libraries, iRepertoire HTBI primers were used together with Arm-PCR of CDR3 regions. TCRdb reprocessed the multiplex PCR reads via MiXCR and lists one record per CDR3 protein. The top ten clones hold about 10% of a sample with 350,000 to 500,000 distinct CDR3 sequences, about 17% of them seen once. The sample also formed part of further work on T cells in Graves' hyperthyroidism and ophthalmopathy.

The sample in question was peripheral blood mononuclear cells (PBMCs), obtained at new diagnosis, from a patient treated with antithyroid drugs. The receptors originated from a young woman with Graves disease.

Turning to this clonotype: This clone may be a read error of a much larger clone one base away. The CDR3 end shows no conserved phenylalanine or tryptophan, and so a read error is likely. The chain links TRBV28 to TRBJ1-2, with D tentatively TRBD1 (5 bases). Trimming shortened V by 3 bases and J by 7 bases, and 24 bases separated the two germline ends. Germline V gene data show CDR1 as MDHEN and CDR2 as SYDVKM. The CDR3 extends over 17 amino acids. The CDR3 loop reads CASSLFPPGGTGGGYTL. In DNA form, the CDR3 reads TGTGCCAGCAGTTTGTTTCCGCCCGGGGGGACCGGAGGTGGCTACACCCTC.

This clonotype was recorded at least ten times. The chain recombines TRBV20-1 with TRBJ2-7, with 10 nucleotides matching TRBD2. From germline, CDR1 is DFQATT and CDR2 SNEGSKA (reference sequence). This CDR3 has 17 amino acids. Losses at the gene ends were 4 bases for V and 3 bases for J; bases not matched to a gene: 15. Here the CDR3 reads CSAKLRTSGTLLYEQYF. The CDR3 coding sequence is TGCAGTGCTAAACTCCGGACTAGCGGTACATTGCTCTACGAGCAGTACTTC.

This chain connects TRBV7-8 to TRBJ1-2, with D perhaps TRBD1 (5 bases). V shed 4 bases and J shed 8 bases, with 17 bases lying between them. Germline V gene sequence: CDR1 SGHVS, CDR2 FQNEAQ. The CDR3 covers 14 residues. The CDR3 DNA follows: TGTGCCAGCAGCTCACGGCGCAGGGAGGAAGGCTACACCTTC. It codes for CASSSRRREEGYTF.